This T cell receptor beta chain came from a study of T-cell memory formation after mild COVID-19. Overall study results and limits: Shrinking CD4+ clones were chiefly CM and EM; CD8+ ones were chiefly EMRA. Some responding clones appeared in pre-infection memory, suggesting cross-reactive memory joined.

This clonotype has a handful of counts. As yet, its antigen is unknown. Trimming took 6 bases from V and 4 from J, leaving 13 bases between them. The CDR3 is 13 residues long. Germline V gene data show CDR1 as MDHEN and CDR2 as SYDVKM. UMIs and sample barcodes were carried by the TCR alpha and TCR beta cDNA libraries that 5'RACE produced using constant-segment primers. One entry per CDR3 protein results from TCRdb running MiXCR on the 5' RACE reads. The data hold roughly 200,000 distinct CDR3 sequences, with about 16% observed a single time. Sequencing was carried out using PBMCs or a T cell subset sorted from them (not recorded which). The chain couples TRBV28 to TRBJ2-7; D possibly uses TRBD1 or TRBD2 (5 bases each). The clonotype comes from an adult woman who had mild COVID-19 (a few samples of this study predate the infection). Cell type and time point are not known. CDR3 DNA sequence: TGTGCCAGCAGATGGGACCTGGGTTACGAGCAGTACTTC. This encodes CASRWDLGYEQYF.